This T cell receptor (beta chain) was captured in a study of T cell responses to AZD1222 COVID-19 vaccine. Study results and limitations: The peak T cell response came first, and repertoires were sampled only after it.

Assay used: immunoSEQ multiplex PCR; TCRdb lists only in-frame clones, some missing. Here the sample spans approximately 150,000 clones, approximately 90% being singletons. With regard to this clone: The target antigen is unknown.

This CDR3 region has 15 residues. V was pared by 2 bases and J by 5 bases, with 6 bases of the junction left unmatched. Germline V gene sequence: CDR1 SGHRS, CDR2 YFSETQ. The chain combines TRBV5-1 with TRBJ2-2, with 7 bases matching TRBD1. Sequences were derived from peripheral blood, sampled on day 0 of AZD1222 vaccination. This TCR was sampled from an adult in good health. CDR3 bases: TGCGCCAGCAGCTTAGGGACAGTATTGACCGGGGAGCTGTTTTTT. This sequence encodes CASSLGTVLTGELFF.